One and the same sample provided the 16 T cell receptor beta chains below, sequenced in a study of response to subunit inactivated influenza vaccine. Using its own MiXCR run on the RT-PCR reads, TCRdb lists one record per CDR3 protein. The data contain over 800,000 distinct CDR3 sequences, 20% to 25% of them singletons. The sample in question was PBMCs from blood, obtained less than 6 days after vaccination. The receptors stem from a man in his fifties or sixties who received an inactivated influenza vaccine.

The chain has TRBV20-1 and TRBJ1-5, with unresolved D. The CDR3 covers 12 residues. Germline values: CDR1 DFQATT, CDR2 SNEGSKA (reference sequence). V lost 7 bases to trimming and J lost 2 bases, with 9 bases between them. The CDR3 DNA is TGCAGTGGAGGGTTGGGCAATCAGCCCCAGCATTTT. It is translated as CSGGLGNQPQHF.

The V gene is TRBV20-1, the J gene TRBJ2-7, with a weak D call TRBD1 (5 bases). Germline V gives CDR1 DFQATT, CDR2 SNEGSKA (reference sequence). Trimming left V 2 bases short and J 3 bases short, with 11 bases between. This CDR3 spans 13 amino acids. CDR3 in amino acids: CSARPGIVYEQYF. The CDR3, as DNA: TGCAGTGCTAGACCAGGGATTGTCTACGAGCAGTACTTC.

CDR3 DNA sequence: TGTGCCAGCAGACGACAGGGCGGAAGGGGGGAGCTGTTTTTT. Its protein is CASRRQGGRGELFF. The chain combines TRBV5-6 with TRBJ2-2; 7 bases are shared with TRBD1. Germline trimming cut 5 bases from V and 8 bases from J; bases unmatched to any gene: 9. Germline V gene data show CDR1 as SGHDT and CDR2 as YYEEEE. The CDR3 runs 14 residues.

This clonotype has a handful of counts. V gene TRBV9 combines with J gene TRBJ1-5; 7 bases map to TRBD1. Germline V gene sequence: CDR1 SGDLS, CDR2 YYNGEE. This CDR3 region has 15 residues. V lost 4 bases to trimming and J lost 3 bases; unmatched junction nucleotides: 7. Written as DNA, the CDR3 is TGTGCCAGCAGCCCCGGACAGGCTAACAATCAGCCCCAGCATTTT. Amino acid sequence: CASSPGQANNQPQHF.

The CDR3 DNA sequence: TGTGCCAGCAGACCGGGACTAGTCCCCTACAATGAGCAGTTCTTC. Amino acid sequence: CASRPGLVPYNEQFF. The chain uses TRBV27 and TRBJ2-1, with TRBD2 matching over 8 bases. This CDR3 is 15 amino acids long. V dropped 6 bases and J dropped 2; count of bases not matched to a gene: 6. Germline V CDR1 and CDR2: MNHEY, SMNVEV (reference sequence).

In this sample, this clonotype is medium-sized. The genes are TRBV29-1 and TRBJ1-1; no firm D call. Looked up from germline, CDR1 is SQVTM and CDR2 is ANQGSEA. Trimming shortened V by 3 bases and J by 0 bases, and 11 bases separated the two germline ends. The CDR3 spans 14 residues. This CDR3 reads CSVDSSGMNTEAFF. The CDR3 nucleotides are TGCAGCGTTGATTCTTCCGGGATGAACACTGAAGCTTTCTTT.

In its sample, this clonotype was seen a few times. The V call is TRBV30, the J call TRBJ2-1; D not resolved. The CDR3 has 11 residues. Trimming shortened V by 0 bases and J by 10 bases, and 7 bases separated the two germline ends. CDR1 and CDR2 from the germline V gene are GTSNPN and SVGIG (reference sequence). Here the CDR3 DNA reads TGTGCCTGGAGTGTACCGGCCGAGCAGTTCTTC. Translated, it gives CAWSVPAEQFF.

The chain recombines TRBV12-3 or TRBV12-4 with TRBJ2-1; no clear D. The CDR3 has 15 residues. Between the trimmed V and J ends, which lost 3 bases and 6 bases, there was a span of 15 bases. The DNA for the CDR3 is TGTGCCAGCAGTTTTGGCCAGGCCCTACGCAATGAGCAGTTCTTC. It translates to CASSFGQALRNEQFF.

This clonotype was seen only a few times. This chain uses TRBV7-9 with TRBJ2-4, with a tentative D call TRBD2 (5 bases). This CDR3 has 16 amino acids. V was pared by 4 bases and J by 1 base, with 14 bases between. CDR1 SEHNR and CDR2 FQNEAQ come from the germline V gene (reference sequence). The CDR3 bases are TGTGCCAGCAGCTCTCTGGACTCCACGGCCAAAAACATTCAGTACTTC. Protein sequence: CASSSLDSTAKNIQYF.

The chain uses TRBV12-3 or TRBV12-4 and TRBJ1-6, with 8 bases that match TRBD1. The trim removed 8 bases at V and 10 bases at J, leaving 10 bases unmatched. The CDR3 extends over 14 amino acids. CDR3 protein: CASGKGPGGSPLHF. CDR3 DNA: TGTGCCAGCGGAAAAGGGCCAGGGGGCTCACCCCTCCACTTT.

The chain has TRBV18 and TRBJ2-1; TRBD2 aligns across 11 bases. The CDR3 length is 14 residues. Germline V gene lookup returns CDR1 KGHSH and CDR2 LQKENI. V lost 6 bases to trimming and J lost 9 bases; unmatched junction nucleotides: 7. The CDR3 DNA is TGTGCCAGCTCGAATACTGGGACTAGCGGTGAGCAGTTCTTC. This gives the protein CASSNTGTSGEQFF. The full variable domain, with the rest looked up from reference TRBV18 and TRBJ2-1, is NAGVMQNPRHLVRRRGQEARLRCSPMKGHSHVYWYRQLPEEGLKFMVYLQKENIIDESGMPKERFSAEFPKEGPSILRIQQVVRGDSAAYFCASSNTGTSGEQFFGPGTRLTVL.

This chain connects TRBV6-5 to TRBJ1-1, with 10 bases that match TRBD1. This CDR3 has 14 residues. The V gene end was trimmed by 2 bases and the J gene end by 6 bases; junction bases not matched to a gene: 3. The germline V gene encodes CDR1 MNHEY and CDR2 SVGAGI. The DNA of the CDR3 is TGTGCCAGCAGTTACGGGACAGGGGCTGCTGAAGCTTTCTTT. This sequence encodes CASSYGTGAAEAFF.

This chain joins TRBV7-2 and TRBJ2-7; perhaps TRBD1 as D (6 bases). Germline V gene sequence: CDR1 SGHTA, CDR2 FQGNSA. Trimming removed 3 bases from V and 2 bases from J, with 11 bases in between. The CDR3 spans 14 residues. The CDR3 coding sequence is TGTGCCAGCAGCTTGTCCGGGGACACCTACGAGCAGTACTTC. It encodes CASSLSGDTYEQYF.

This clonotype was recorded a few times. V is TRBV27 and J is TRBJ2-5; 10 nucleotides line up with TRBD2. From germline, CDR1 is MNHEY and CDR2 SMNVEV (reference sequence). The CDR3 totals 16 residues. The V gene end was trimmed by 6 bases and the J gene end by 3 bases; junction bases not matched to a gene: 10. CDR3 nucleotide sequence: TGTGCCAGCAGCCCCCTAAGGACTAGCGGTGAAGAGACCCAGTACTTC. This encodes CASSPLRTSGEETQYF.

The gene calls are TRBV5-5 and TRBJ1-2; D remains unclear. CDR1 SGHKS and CDR2 YYEKEE come from the germline V gene (reference sequence). CDR3 length: 13 amino acids. The V end lost 0 bases, the J end lost 4 bases, and 7 bases lay between the germline ends. The CDR3 loop reads CASSLEQIYGYTF. The CDR3 DNA follows: TGTGCCAGCAGCTTGGAACAGATCTATGGCTACACCTTC.

The chain uses TRBV4-3 and TRBJ1-1; D call uncertain. CDR1 LGHNA and CDR2 YSLEER come from the germline V gene. V was pared by 0 bases and J by 1 base, with 9 bases between. The CDR3 loop spans 15 amino acids. This CDR3 reads CASSQEGLPNTEAFF. CDR3 nucleotides: TGCGCCAGCAGCCAAGAAGGACTCCCGAACACTGAAGCTTTCTTT.